This T cell receptor beta chain was sequenced for a study of spatial heterogeneity in lung cancer. The overall study: Detected sequences consistently included more beta-chain ones than alpha-chain ones. As counted in raw reads, each unique TCR and UMI combination appeared more than ten times on average.

Time point indicated: sample taken at primary tumor resection. The authors sequenced whole RNA from tumor, nontumor lung or frozen PBMC without sorting. Samples were donated by 72 untreated early-stage non-small cell lung cancer patients. Germline CDR1 is SGHRS and CDR2 is YFSETQ. This CDR3 has 15 amino acids. Trimming shortened V by 4 bases and J by 8 bases, and 19 bases separated the two germline ends. The library protocol tagged each TCR cDNA with a unique molecular identifier. One entry per CDR3 protein, called by TCRdb with MiXCR from the 5' RACE reads. Of 7,000 or so distinct CDR3 sequences listed, 5% to 6% are singletons. In its sample, this clonotype ranks as medium-sized. A library prepared for alpha chains yielded this beta chain as an off-target read; its size is of little meaning.

This sequence originates from a female donor with early-stage non-small cell lung cancer. This chain uses TRBV5-1 with TRBJ2-1; TRBD1 might be the D (5 bases). The specimen comprised normal lung tissue next to the tumor, sampled at surgery. The CDR3 DNA is TGCGCCAGCAGCGGAAAATCGACAGTACGGGATGAGCAGTTCTTC. This gives the protein CASSGKSTVRDEQFF.